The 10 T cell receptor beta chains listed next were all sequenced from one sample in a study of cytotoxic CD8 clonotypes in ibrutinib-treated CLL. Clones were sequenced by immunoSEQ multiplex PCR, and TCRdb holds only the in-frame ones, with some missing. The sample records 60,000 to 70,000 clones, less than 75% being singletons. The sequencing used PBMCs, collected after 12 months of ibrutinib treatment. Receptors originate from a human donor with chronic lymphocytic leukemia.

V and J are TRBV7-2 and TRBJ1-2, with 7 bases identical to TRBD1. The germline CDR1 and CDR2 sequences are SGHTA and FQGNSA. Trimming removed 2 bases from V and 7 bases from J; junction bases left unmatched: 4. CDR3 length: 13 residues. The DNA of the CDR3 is TGTGCCAGCAGCTTAAAGGGGACAGCTGGCTACACCTTC. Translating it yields CASSLKGTAGYTF.

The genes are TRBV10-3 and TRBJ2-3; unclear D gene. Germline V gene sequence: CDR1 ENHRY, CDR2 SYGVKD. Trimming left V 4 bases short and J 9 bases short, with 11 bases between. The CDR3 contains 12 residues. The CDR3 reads CAISVARMTQYF. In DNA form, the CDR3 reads TGTGCCATCAGTGTGGCAAGGATGACGCAGTATTTT.

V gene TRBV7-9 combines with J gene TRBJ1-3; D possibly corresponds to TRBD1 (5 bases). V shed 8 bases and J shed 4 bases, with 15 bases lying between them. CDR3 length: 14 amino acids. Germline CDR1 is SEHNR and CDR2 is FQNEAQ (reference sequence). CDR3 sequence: CASGLRVGGNTIYF. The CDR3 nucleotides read TGTGCCAGCGGTCTCAGGGTGGGAGGAAACACCATATATTTT. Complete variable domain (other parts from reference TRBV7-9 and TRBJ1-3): DTGVSQNPRHKITKRGQNVTFRCDPISEHNRLYWYRQTLGQGPEFLTYFQNEAQLEKSRLLSDRFSAERPKGSFSTLEIQRTEQGDSAMYLCASGLRVGGNTIYFGEGSWLTVV.

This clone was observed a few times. The DNA of the CDR3 is TGTGCCAGCAGCGCGACAATTGCCTGGGGCTACACCTTC. Translated: CASSATIAWGYTF. The gene calls are TRBV9 and TRBJ1-2; D is undetermined. Germline lookup yields CDR1 SGDLS and CDR2 YYNGEE. V dropped 3 bases and J dropped 8 bases, with 14 bases sitting between them. The CDR3 contains 13 residues.

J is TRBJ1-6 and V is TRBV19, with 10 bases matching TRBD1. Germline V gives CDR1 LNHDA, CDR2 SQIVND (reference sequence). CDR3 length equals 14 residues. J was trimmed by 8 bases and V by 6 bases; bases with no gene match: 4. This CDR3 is CASSDRGLDSPLHF. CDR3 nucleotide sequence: TGTGCCAGTAGCGACAGGGGGCTTGATTCACCCCTCCACTTT.

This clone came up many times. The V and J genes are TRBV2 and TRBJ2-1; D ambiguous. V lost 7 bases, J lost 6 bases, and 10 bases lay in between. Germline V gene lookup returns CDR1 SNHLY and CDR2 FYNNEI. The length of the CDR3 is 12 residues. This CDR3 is CASTVDGNEQFF. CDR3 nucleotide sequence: TGTGCCAGCACCGTTGACGGCAATGAGCAGTTCTTC.

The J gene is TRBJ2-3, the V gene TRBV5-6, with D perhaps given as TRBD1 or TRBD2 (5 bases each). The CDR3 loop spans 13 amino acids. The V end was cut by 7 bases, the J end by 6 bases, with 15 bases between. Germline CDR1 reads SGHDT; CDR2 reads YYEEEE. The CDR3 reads CASLGRPGDTQYF. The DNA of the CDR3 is TGTGCCAGCCTGGGACGCCCTGGGGATACGCAGTATTTT.

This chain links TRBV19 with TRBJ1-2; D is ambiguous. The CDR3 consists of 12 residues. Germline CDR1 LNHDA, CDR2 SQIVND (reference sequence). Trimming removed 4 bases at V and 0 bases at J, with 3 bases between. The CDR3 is CASSTSNYGYTF. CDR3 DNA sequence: TGTGCCAGTAGTACATCTAACTATGGCTACACCTTC. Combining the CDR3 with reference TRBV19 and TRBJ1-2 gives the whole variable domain DGGITQSPKYLFRKEGQNVTLSCEQNLNHDAMYWYRQDPGQGLRLIYYSQIVNDFQKGDIAEGYSVSREKKESFPLTVTSAQKNPTAFYLCASSTSNYGYTFGSGTRLTVV.

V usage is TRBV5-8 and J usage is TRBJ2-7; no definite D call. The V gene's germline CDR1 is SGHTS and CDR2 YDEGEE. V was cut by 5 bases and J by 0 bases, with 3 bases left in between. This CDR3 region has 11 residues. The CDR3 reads CASSRSYEQYF. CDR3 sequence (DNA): TGTGCCAGCAGTCGCTCCTACGAGCAGTACTTC.

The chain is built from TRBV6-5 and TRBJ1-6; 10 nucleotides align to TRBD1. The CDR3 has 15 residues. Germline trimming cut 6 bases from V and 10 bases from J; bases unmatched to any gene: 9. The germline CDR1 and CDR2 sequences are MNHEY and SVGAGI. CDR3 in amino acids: CASRSGQGVGSPLHF. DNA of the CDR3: TGTGCCAGCAGAAGTGGACAGGGGGTAGGATCACCCCTCCACTTT.